This T cell receptor (beta chain) was recovered during a study of CD8 T cells in Susac syndrome. This CDR3 region has 13 residues. CDR1 is SGHDN and CDR2 is FVKESK in the germline V gene. V lost 0 bases and J lost 4, with 7 bases in between. Reverse transcription of about 0.5 to 1 ug RNA used random hexamers. Using its own MiXCR run on the immunoSEQ multiplex PCR reads, TCRdb lists one record per CDR3 protein. This table holds about 130,000 distinct CDR3 sequences, over 85% found once. This receptor was identified in a human donor with Susac syndrome. The sequencing sample was made of CD8+ T cells from PBMCs. This chain joins TRBV14 and TRBJ2-7; D gene ambiguous. CDR3 protein: CASSQDKGYEQYF. The CDR3 nucleotides are TGTGCCAGCAGCCAAGATAAGGGATACGAGCAGTACTTC.